This passage covers 5 T cell receptor beta chains from one sample sequenced in a study of T cells in Graves' hyperthyroidism and ophthalmopathy. Amplification of TCR beta CDR3 regions was performed using RNA transcripts as template. The HTBI primer set served for first-round RT-PCR of the TCR CDR3. From the multiplex PCR reads, TCRdb called clonotypes with MiXCR, one entry per CDR3 protein. The sample consists of over 500,000 distinct CDR3 sequences, 15% to 20% of them appearing once. Sequenced input: blood. The receptors come from a young woman with Graves' ophthalmopathy.

This clonotype was observed at least ten times. The chain carries TRBV10-3 and TRBJ1-1; TRBD1 is a possible D gene (5 bases). CDR3 length equals 13 residues. V lost 4 bases and J lost 4, with 10 bases in between. Looked up from germline, CDR1 is ENHRY and CDR2 is SYGVKD. Here the CDR3 reads CAISVIRGTEAFF. CDR3 DNA sequence: TGTGCCATCAGTGTTATTAGGGGCACTGAAGCTTTCTTT.

This clonotype turned up a few times. The chain uses TRBV4-3 and TRBJ2-3, with 7 positions matching TRBD2. CDR3 size: 17 residues. V was clipped by 0 bases and J by 7 bases; unmatched bases: 13. The germline gives CDR1 LGHNA, CDR2 YSLEER. CDR3 amino acids: CASSQDPWGSGKNTQYF. Here the CDR3 DNA reads TGCGCCAGCAGCCAAGATCCATGGGGGAGCGGGAAGAATACGCAGTATTTT.

This clonotype was seen only a few times. The rearrangement joins TRBV5-5 to TRBJ2-3; D unresolved. The V end lost 7 bases, the J end lost 0 bases, and 3 bases lay between the germline ends. The length of the CDR3 is 11 residues. From germline, CDR1 is SGHKS and CDR2 YYEKEE (reference sequence). CDR3 sequence: CASASTDTQYF. CDR3 in DNA: TGTGCCAGCGCTAGCACAGATACGCAGTATTTT.

Only one count was recorded for this clonotype. CDR3 in DNA: TGTGCCAGCAGTTACGGATCCAGGGGACCCGATGGCTACACCTTC. Its protein product is CASSYGSRGPDGYTF. This chain joins TRBV6-2 or TRBV6-3 and TRBJ1-2; D may be TRBD1 (6 bases). CDR3 length: 15 residues. The V end lost 2 bases, the J end lost 6 bases, and 16 bases lay between the germline ends. Germline V CDR1 and CDR2: MNHEY, SVGEGT.

The chain combines TRBV6-1 with TRBJ2-1, with TRBD2 as a possible D gene (6 bases). Trimming pared 3 bases from V and 4 bases from J, leaving 13 bases between. The CDR3 runs to 15 residues. Germline V CDR1 and CDR2: MNHNS, SASEGT. The CDR3 loop reads CASSDHGGVYNEQFF. The DNA of the CDR3 is TGTGCCAGCAGTGACCACGGGGGAGTATACAATGAGCAGTTCTTC.